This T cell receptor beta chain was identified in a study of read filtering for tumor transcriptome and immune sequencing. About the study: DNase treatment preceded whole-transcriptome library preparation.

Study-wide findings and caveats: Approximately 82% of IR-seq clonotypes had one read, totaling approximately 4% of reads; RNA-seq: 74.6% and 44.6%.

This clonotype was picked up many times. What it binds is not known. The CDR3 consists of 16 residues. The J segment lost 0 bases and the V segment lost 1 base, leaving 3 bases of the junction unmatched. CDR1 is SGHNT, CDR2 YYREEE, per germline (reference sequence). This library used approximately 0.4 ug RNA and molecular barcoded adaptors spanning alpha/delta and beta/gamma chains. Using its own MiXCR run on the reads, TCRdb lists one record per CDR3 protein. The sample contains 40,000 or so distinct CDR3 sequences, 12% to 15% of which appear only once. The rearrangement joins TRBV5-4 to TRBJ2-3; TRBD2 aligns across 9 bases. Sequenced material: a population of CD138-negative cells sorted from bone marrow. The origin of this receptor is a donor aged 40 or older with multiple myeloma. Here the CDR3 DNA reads TGTGCCAGCAGCTTGAAGCTAGCGGGGAGCACAGATACGCAGTATTTT. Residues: CASSLKLAGSTDTQYF.